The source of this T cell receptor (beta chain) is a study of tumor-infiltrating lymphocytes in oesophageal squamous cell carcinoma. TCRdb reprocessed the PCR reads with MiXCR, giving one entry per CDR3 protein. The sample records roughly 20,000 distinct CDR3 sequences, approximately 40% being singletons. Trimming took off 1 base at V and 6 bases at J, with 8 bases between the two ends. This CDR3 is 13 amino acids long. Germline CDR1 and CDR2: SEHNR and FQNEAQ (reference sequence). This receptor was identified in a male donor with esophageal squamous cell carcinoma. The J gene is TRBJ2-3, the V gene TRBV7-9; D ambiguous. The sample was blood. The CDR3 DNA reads TGTGCCAGCAGCTTAGAGTCCCCCGATACGCAGTATTTT. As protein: CASSLESPDTQYF.